This T cell receptor (beta chain) was recorded in a study of shared clonotypes between healthy human individuals. Concerning this clone itself: This CDR3 is also generated by other DNA sequences in the sample.

With 2 bases removed from V and 2 bases from J, the gap between germline ends came to 4 bases. This CDR3 has 12 residues. The germline gives CDR1 MDHEN, CDR2 SYDVKM. Here immunoSEQ multiplex PCR was the method, and the copy in TCRdb shows in-frame clones only, minus some. This table holds under 2,500,000 clones, almost 96% found once. The chain uses TRBV28 and TRBJ2-7, with unresolved D. The receptor comes from a man in his late teens or twenties in good health. Sequencing used naive CD4+ T cells sorted from blood. The subset was: CD45RA+ positively selected. In DNA, the CDR3 is TGTGCCAGCAGTTTAACGGCCTACGAGCAGTACTTC. Translating gives CASSLTAYEQYF.